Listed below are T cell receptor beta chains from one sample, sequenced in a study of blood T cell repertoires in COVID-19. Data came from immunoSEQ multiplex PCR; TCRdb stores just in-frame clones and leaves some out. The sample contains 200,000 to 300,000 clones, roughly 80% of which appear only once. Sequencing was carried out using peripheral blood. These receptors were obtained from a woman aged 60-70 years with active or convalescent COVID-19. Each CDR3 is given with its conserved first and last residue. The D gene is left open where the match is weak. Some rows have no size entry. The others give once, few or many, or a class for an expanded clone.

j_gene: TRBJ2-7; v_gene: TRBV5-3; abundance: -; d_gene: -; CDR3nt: TGTGCCATCTACTACGAGCAGTACTTC; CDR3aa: CAIYYEQYF
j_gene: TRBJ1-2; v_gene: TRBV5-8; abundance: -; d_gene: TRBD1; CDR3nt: TGTGCCAGCAGCCTGACAGGGTACGGCTACACCTTC; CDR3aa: CASSLTGYGYTF
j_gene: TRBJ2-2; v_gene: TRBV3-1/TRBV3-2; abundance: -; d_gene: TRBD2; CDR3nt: TGTGCCAGCAGCCAAGGACTAGCGGGAGGCATGGCCGGGGAGCTGTTTTTT; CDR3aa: CASSQGLAGGMAGELFF
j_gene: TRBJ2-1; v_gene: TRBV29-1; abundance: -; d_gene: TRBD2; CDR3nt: TGCAGCGTTGATGGGCGGGGGGGCACAGATGAGCAGTTCTTC; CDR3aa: CSVDGRGGTDEQFF
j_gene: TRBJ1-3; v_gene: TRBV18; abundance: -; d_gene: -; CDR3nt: TGTGCCAGCTCACCACCGTCAGGGGTGTTTGGAAACACCATATATTTT; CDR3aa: CASSPPSGVFGNTIYF
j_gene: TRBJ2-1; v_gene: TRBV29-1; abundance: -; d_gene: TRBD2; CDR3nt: TGCAGCGTTATTCTAGCGGGAGGGCTCGGTGAGCAGTTCTTC; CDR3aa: CSVILAGGLGEQFF
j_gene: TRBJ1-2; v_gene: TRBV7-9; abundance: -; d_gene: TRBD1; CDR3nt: TGTGCCAGCAGCTATTCGACAGGGGGAACTAACTATGGCTACACCTTC; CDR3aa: CASSYSTGGTNYGYTF
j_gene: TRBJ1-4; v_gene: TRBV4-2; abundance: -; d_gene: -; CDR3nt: TGTGCCAGCAGCCAACACAAAGGGGTCGGGGAAAAACTGTTTTTT; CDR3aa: CASSQHKGVGEKLFF
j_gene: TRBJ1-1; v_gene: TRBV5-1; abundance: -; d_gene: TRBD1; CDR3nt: TGCGCCAGCAGCGAACAGGGGGGGACGCTGGAAGCTTTCTTT; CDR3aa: CASSEQGGTLEAFF
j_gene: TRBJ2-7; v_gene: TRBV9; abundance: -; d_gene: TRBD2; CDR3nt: TGTGCCAGCAGCGGGGGACTAGCGGGAGGACCCTACGAGCAGTACTTC; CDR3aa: CASSGGLAGGPYEQYF
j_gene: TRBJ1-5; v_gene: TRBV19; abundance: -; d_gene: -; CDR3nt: TGTGCCAGTAGTATAAGCAGCAATCAGCCCCAGCATTTT; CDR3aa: CASSISSNQPQHF
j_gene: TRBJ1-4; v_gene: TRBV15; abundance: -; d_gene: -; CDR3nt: TGTGCCACCAGCAGAGATCTAAAACTGTTTTTT; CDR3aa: CATSRDLKLFF
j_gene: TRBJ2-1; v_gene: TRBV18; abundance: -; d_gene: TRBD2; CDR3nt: TGTGCCAGCTCACCACAATGGACTAGCGCTTACAATGAGCAGTTCTTC; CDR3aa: CASSPQWTSAYNEQFF
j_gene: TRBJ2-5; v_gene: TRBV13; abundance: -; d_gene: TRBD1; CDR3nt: TGTGCCAGCAGCGCCCGACAGGGCCGAGAGACCCAGTACTTC; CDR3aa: CASSARQGRETQYF
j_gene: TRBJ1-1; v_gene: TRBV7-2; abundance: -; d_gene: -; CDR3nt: TGTGCCAGCAGCCCCAACGCAAGAGGGAACACTGAAGCTTTCTTT; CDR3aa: CASSPNARGNTEAFF
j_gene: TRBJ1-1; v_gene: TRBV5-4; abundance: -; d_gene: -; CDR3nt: TGTGCCAGCAGCTTGAGGCCAGGGCCGAGCACTGAAGCTTTCTTT; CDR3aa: CASSLRPGPSTEAFF
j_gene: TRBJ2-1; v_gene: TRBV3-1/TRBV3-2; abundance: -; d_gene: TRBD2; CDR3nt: TGTGCCAGCAGCCAATCTTTGAGTGACGCGGGAGTTTCACCTACCAGCTCCTACAATGAGCAGTTCTTC; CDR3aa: CASSQSLSDAGVSPTSSYNEQFF
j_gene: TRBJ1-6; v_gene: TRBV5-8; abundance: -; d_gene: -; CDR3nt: TGTGCCAGCAGCTTGCGCAGGGTGAACAATTCACCCCTCCACTTT; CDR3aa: CASSLRRVNNSPLHF
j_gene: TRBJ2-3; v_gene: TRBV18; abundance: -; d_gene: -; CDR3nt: TGTGCCAGCTCACCAGATCGAGGGCCCACAGATACGCAGTATTTT; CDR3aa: CASSPDRGPTDTQYF
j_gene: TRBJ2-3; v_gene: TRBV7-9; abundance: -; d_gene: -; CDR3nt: TGTGCCAGCAGTTCCCTAGCAGATACGCAGTATTTT; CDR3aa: CASSSLADTQYF
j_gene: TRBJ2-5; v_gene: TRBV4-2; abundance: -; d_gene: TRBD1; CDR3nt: TGTGCCAGCAGCCAAGATAGGCCAGGGGGCGGGAAGGAGACCCAGTACTTC; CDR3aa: CASSQDRPGGGKETQYF
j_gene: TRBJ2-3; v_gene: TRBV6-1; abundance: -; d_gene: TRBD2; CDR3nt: TGTGCCAGCAGTGAAGTGCGGACTAGCGGACCCACAGATACGCAGTATTTT; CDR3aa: CASSEVRTSGPTDTQYF
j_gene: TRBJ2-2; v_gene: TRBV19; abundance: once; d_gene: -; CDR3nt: TGTGCCAGTAGTAACCCCTCAGTGGAGCTGTTTTTT; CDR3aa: CASSNPSVELFF
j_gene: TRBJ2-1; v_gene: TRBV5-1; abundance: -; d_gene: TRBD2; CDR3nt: TGCGCCAGCAGTGACCCGGGACTAGCGGGTAATGAGCAGTTCTTC; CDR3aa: CASSDPGLAGNEQFF
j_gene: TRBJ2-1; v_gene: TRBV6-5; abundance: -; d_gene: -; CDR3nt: TGTGCCAGCAGAGCGGGCCTCACCTCCAATGAGCAGTTCTTC; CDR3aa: CASRAGLTSNEQFF
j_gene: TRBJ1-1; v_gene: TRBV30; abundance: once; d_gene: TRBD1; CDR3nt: TGTGCCTGGAGTGTACGGGACAGGAGTCGCACTGAAGCTTTCTTT; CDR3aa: CAWSVRDRSRTEAFF
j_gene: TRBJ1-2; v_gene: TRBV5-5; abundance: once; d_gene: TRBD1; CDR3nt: TGTGCCAGCAGCTTGGCTCGGTGGGCAGGGGGCGCGGGTGGCTACACCTTC; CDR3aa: CASSLARWAGGAGGYTF
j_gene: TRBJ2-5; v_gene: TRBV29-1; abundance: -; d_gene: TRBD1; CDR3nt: TGCAGCGTCAGGACAGGAGAGACCCAGTACTTC; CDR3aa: CSVRTGETQYF
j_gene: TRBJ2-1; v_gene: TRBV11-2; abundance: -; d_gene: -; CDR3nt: TGTGCCAGCAGCTTAAGACTGCCTGCCCATGAGCAGTTCTTC; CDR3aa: CASSLRLPAHEQFF
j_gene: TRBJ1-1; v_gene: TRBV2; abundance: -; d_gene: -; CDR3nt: TGTGCCAGCAGCGACCGAGGAAAAGAAGCTTTCTTT; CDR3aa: CASSDRGKEAFF
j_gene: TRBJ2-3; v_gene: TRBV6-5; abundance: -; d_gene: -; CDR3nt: TGTGCCAGCAGTTCAGACAGCCCTAGCACAGATACGCAGTATTTT; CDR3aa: CASSSDSPSTDTQYF
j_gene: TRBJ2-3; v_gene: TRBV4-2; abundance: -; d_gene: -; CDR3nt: TGTGCCAGCAGCCAAGATCTCGGGGGGCTAACCCGGGGGACATATACGCAGTATTTT; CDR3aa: CASSQDLGGLTRGTYTQYF
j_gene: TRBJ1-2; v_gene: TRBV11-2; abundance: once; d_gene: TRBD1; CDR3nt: TGTGCCAGCAGCCCCGGACAGGGGTATGGCTACACCTTC; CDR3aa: CASSPGQGYGYTF
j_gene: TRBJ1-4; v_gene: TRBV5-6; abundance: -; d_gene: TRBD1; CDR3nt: TGTGCCAGCAGCCAGAGACAGGGCGGAAATGAAAAACTGTTTTTT; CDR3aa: CASSQRQGGNEKLFF
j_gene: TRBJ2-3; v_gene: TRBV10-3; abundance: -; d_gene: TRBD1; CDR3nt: TGTGCCATCAGACGGGACAGGGGGACAGATACGCAGTATTTT; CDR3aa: CAIRRDRGTDTQYF
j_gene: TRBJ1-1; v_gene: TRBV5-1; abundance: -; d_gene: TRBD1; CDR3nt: TGCGCCAGCAGCTTACAGGGGGCTCCAGGCACTGAAGCTTTCTTT; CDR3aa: CASSLQGAPGTEAFF
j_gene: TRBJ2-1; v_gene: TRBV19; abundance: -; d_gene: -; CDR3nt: TGTGCCAGTAGTATAGATAGGGGGTTTAGGAGCTCCTACAATGAGCAGTTCTTC; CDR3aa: CASSIDRGFRSSYNEQFF
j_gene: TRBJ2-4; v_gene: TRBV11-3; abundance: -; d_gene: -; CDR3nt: TGTGCCAGCAGCTTAGGGAGGGAAAACATTCAGTACTTC; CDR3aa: CASSLGRENIQYF
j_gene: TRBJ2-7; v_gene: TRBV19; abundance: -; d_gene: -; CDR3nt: TGTGCCAGTAGTATAAACAGGGCGAGCTCCTACGAGCAGTACTTC; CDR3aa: CASSINRASSYEQYF
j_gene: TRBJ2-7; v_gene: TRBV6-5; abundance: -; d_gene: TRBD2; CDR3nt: TGTGCCAGCATGTTTTGGGGACTATACTCCTACGAGCAGTACTTC; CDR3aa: CASMFWGLYSYEQYF
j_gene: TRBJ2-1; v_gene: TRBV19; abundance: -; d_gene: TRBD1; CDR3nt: TGTGCCAGTAGTCCATACAGGGGTGACAATGAGCAGTTCTTC; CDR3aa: CASSPYRGDNEQFF
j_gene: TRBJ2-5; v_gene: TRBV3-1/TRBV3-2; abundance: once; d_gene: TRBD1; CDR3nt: TGTGCCAGCAGCCAGGGGACAGGGGCCCAAGAGACCCAGTACTTC; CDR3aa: CASSQGTGAQETQYF
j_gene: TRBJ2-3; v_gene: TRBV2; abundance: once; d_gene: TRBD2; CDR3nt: TGTGCCAGCAGTGAAATGGGACTAGACACAGATACGCAGTATTTT; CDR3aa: CASSEMGLDTDTQYF
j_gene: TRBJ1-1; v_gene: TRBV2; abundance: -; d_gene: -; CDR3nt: TGTGCCAGCAGCCTTAACATGAACACTGAAGCTTTCTTT; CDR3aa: CASSLNMNTEAFF
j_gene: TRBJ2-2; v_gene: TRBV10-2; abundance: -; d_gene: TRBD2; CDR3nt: TGCGCCAGCAGCCAACTAGCGGGGGGGCTTGTCGGGGAGCTGTTTTTT; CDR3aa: CASSQLAGGLVGELFF